The clone carrying this T cell receptor (beta chain) has at least ten counts. TCRdb re-called the 5' RACE reads through MiXCR, storing one row per CDR3 protein. Here the sample spans 95,000 to 100,000 distinct CDR3 sequences, approximately 16% being singletons. This sample is part of a study of T cells of healthy individuals. The receptor was derived from a human donor in good health.

Here the CDR3 reads CSAREGSGNQPQHF. In DNA form, the CDR3 reads TGCAGTGCTAGAGAAGGATCGGGCAATCAGCCCCAGCATTTT. This chain connects TRBV20-1 to TRBJ1-5; no clear D gene. This CDR3 region has 14 residues. Per the germline V gene, CDR1 is DFQATT and CDR2 is SNEGSKA (reference sequence). The V and J ends lost 0 bases and 2 bases respectively, with 8 bases between them.